Here is one T cell receptor (beta chain) with its context. This CDR3 comprises 16 residues. The germline gives CDR1 SGHKS, CDR2 YYEKEE (reference sequence). The ends were cut back, 3 bases at V and 0 bases at J, with 13 bases in the middle. The data were taken from a study of blood T cell repertoires in COVID-19. Study at large: COVID-19 samples from acute and convalescent phases originated in the United States, Italy and Spain. Nucleic acid was either cDNA or gDNA, and it came from T cells, B-cell-depleted T cells, or PBMCs.

Original data processing: Amplifying reference gene primers gave estimates of nucleated cell counts. Assay used: immunoSEQ multiplex PCR; TCRdb lists only in-frame clones, some missing. V and J calls and clone size are those listed in that table; D and trimming were worked out from the DNA. The sample yields under 200,000 clones, over 90% seen once. The rearrangement uses TRBV5-5 and TRBJ1-3; D gene uncertain. The sample taken for sequencing was peripheral blood. The receptor was isolated from a man aged 45-60 years with acute or convalescent COVID-19. This chain's CDR3 is CASSYLTVLSGNTIYF. The CDR3 nucleotides read TGTGCCAGCAGCTACTTAACGGTACTCTCTGGAAACACCATATATTTT.